This T cell receptor (beta chain) was sequenced for a study of shared clonotypes between healthy human individuals. Study context: Every donor yielded three CD4 naive, three CD4 memory, two CD8 naive and one CD8 memory plate.

Per the germline V gene, CDR1 is KGHSH and CDR2 is LQKENI. The CDR3 has 14 residues. Between the trimmed V and J ends, which lost 1 base and 4 bases, there was a span of 10 bases. All donors qualified as healthy HIV-negative adults and had experienced no recent acute infections or vaccinations. Samples underwent the assay at deep level. Clones were read by immunoSEQ multiplex PCR, and TCRdb kept only the in-frame ones, dropping some. The table records roughly 200,000 clones, about 68% of them present only once. A remark on this clone: At the DNA level, this CDR3 is encoded by other sequences in the same sample as well.

Sequencing input: memory CD4+ T cells sorted from blood. Subset: CD45RA-negative fraction. This TCR derives from a man between 25 and 39 years old in good health. The V gene is TRBV18, the J gene TRBJ1-1, with a possible D match to TRBD1 (5 bases). CDR3 in DNA: TGTGCCAGCTCACCACGAACTGGGGGCACTGAAGCTTTCTTT. This translates into CASSPRTGGTEAFF.